This record concerns one T cell receptor (beta chain) sequence. The CDR3 loop spans 17 amino acids. Germline loops: CDR1 LGHNA, CDR2 YNFKEQ. The V end lost 0 bases, the J end lost 2 bases, and 14 bases lay between the germline ends. In the study's own analysis: Nucleated cell number was recorded as an estimate derived from reference gene primer amplification. Generated by immunoSEQ multiplex PCR, the TCRdb table keeps only in-frame clones and is missing some. Clone size and V and J calls were adopted from that table, with D and trimming inferred from the DNA. Here the sample spans about 160,000 clones, 80% to 90% being singletons. This sample is drawn from a study of blood T cell repertoires in COVID-19. Study details: Whether acute or convalescent, the COVID-19 samples came from the United States, Italy and Spain. T cells, B-cell-depleted T cells, or PBMCs supplied cDNA or gDNA.

The rearrangement uses TRBV4-2 and TRBJ2-1, with D possibly matching TRBD1 (6 bases). Material for sequencing was peripheral blood. This TCR was sampled from a woman of 80 years or more with acute or convalescent COVID-19. The CDR3 nucleotides are TGTGCCAGCAGCCAAGATGCGAGACAGGCCGCCTACAATGAGCAGTTCTTC. Amino acid sequence: CASSQDARQAAYNEQFF.